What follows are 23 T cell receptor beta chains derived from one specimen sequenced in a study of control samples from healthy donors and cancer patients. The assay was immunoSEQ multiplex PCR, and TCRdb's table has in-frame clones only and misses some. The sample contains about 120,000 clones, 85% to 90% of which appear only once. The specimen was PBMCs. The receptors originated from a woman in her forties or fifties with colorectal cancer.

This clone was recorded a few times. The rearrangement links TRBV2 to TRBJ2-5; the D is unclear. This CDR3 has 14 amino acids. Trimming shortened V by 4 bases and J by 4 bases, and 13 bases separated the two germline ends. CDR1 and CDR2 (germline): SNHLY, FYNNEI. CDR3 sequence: CASSGANHGETQYF. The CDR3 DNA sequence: TGTGCCAGCAGTGGGGCCAACCATGGAGAGACCCAGTACTTC.

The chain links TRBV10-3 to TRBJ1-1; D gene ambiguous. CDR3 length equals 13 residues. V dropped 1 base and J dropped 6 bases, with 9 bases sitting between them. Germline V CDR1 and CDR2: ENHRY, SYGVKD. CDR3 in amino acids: CAISEFDRAEAFF. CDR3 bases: TGTGCCATCAGTGAGTTTGACCGGGCTGAAGCTTTCTTT.

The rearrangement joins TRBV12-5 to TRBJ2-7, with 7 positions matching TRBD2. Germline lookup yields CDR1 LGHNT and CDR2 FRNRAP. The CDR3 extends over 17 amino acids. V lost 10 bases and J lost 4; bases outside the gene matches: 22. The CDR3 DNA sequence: TGTGCTAAGCCTTCTCCCATCCGGGACCAGCGGGAATACGAGCAGTACTTC. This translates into CAKPSPIRDQREYEQYF.

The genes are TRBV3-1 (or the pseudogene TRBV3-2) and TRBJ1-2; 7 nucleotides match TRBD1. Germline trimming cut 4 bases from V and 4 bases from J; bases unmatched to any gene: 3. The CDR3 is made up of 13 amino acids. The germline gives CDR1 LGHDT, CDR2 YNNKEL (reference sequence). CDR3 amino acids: CASSLPGGYGYTF. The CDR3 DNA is TGTGCCAGCAGCCTCCCAGGGGGCTATGGCTACACCTTC.

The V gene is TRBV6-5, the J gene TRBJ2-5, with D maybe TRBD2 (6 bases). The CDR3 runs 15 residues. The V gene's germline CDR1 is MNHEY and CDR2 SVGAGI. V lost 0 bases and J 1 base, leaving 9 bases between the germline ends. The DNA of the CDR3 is TGTGCCAGCAGTTACTCCGCGGGACCCCAAGAGACCCAGTACTTC. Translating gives CASSYSAGPQETQYF.

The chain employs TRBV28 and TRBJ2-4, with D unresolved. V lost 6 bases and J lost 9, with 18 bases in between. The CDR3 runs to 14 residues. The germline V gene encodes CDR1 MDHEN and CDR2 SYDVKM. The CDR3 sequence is CASRPALKPGIQYF. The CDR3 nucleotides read TGTGCCAGCAGACCTGCGTTGAAGCCGGGCATTCAGTACTTC.

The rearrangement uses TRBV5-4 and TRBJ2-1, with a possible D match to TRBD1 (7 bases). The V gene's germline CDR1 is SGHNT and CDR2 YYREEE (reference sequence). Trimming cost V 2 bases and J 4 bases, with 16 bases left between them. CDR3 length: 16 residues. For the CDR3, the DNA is TGTGCCAGCAGCTTACGGACAGGACTAAAATACAATGAGCAGTTCTTC. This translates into CASSLRTGLKYNEQFF. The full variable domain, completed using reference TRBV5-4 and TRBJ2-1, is ETGVTQSPTHLIKTRGQQVTLRCSSQSGHNTVSWYQQALGQGPQFIFQYYREEENGRGNFPPRFSGLQFPNYSSELNVNALELDDSALYLCASSLRTGLKYNEQFFGPGTRLTVL.

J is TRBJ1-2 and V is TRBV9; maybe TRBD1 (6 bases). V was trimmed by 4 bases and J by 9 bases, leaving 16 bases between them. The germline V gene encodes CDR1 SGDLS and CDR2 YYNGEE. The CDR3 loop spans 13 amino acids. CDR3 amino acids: CASSFQTGGRYTF. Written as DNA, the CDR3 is TGTGCCAGCAGCTTCCAGACAGGTGGACGCTACACCTTC. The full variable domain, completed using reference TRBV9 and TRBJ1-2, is DSGVTQTPKHLITATGQRVTLRCSPRSGDLSVYWYQQSLDQGLQFLIQYYNGEERAKGNILERFSAQQFPDLHSELNLSSLELGDSALYFCASSFQTGGRYTFGSGTRLTVV.

Written as DNA, the CDR3 is TGTGCCAGCAGTGAAACAGGGTTTACCTATGGCTACACCTTC. Its translation: CASSETGFTYGYTF. This sequence joins TRBV6-1 and TRBJ1-2; weak D call: TRBD1 (6 bases). With 2 bases removed from V and 4 bases from J, the gap between germline ends came to 11 bases. CDR1 is MNHNS, CDR2 SASEGT, per germline. The CDR3 contains 14 residues.

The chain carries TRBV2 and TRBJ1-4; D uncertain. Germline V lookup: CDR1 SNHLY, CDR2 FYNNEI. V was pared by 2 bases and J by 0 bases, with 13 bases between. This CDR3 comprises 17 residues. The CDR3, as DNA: TGTGCCAGCAGTGAAAGGGAACCCCTTGCAACTAATGAAAAACTGTTTTTT. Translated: CASSEREPLATNEKLFF.

CDR3 region: CAISESFGVSNNEQFF. As DNA, the CDR3 is TGTGCCATCAGTGAGTCCTTTGGGGTGAGTAACAATGAGCAGTTCTTC. The V and J genes are TRBV10-3 and TRBJ2-1; D gene unclear. V shed 0 bases and J shed 5 bases, with 14 bases lying between them. This CDR3 region has 16 residues. Germline values: CDR1 ENHRY, CDR2 SYGVKD.

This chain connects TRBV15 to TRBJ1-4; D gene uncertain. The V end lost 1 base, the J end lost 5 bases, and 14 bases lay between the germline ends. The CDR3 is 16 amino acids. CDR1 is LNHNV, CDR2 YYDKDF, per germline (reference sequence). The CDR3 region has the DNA TGTGCCACCAGCAGAGGGGTTGGCCTGAGCAATGAAAAACTGTTTTTT. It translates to CATSRGVGLSNEKLFF.

CDR3 sequence: CASSVGIWTSGVTDTQYF. CDR3 sequence (DNA): TGTGCCAGCAGCGTAGGTATTTGGACTAGCGGGGTTACAGATACGCAGTATTTT. J is TRBJ2-3 and V is TRBV9; 12 bases fit TRBD2. The CDR3 spans 18 residues. The J segment lost 3 bases and the V segment lost 0 bases, leaving 8 bases of the junction unmatched. CDR1 and CDR2 from the germline V gene are SGDLS and YYNGEE.

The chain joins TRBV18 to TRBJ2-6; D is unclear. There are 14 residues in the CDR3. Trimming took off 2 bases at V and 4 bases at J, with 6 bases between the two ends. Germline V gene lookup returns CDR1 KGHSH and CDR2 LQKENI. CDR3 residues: CASSPNAGANVLTF. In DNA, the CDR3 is TGTGCCAGCTCACCAAACGCCGGGGCCAACGTCCTGACTTTC.

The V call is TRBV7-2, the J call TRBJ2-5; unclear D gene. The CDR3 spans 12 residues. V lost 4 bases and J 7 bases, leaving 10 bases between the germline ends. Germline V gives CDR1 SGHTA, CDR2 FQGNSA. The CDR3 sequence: CASSSVTWTQYF. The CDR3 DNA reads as TGTGCCAGCAGCTCCGTAACATGGACCCAGTACTTC. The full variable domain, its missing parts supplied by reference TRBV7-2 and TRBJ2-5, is GAGVSQSPSNKVTEKGKDVELRCDPISGHTALYWYRQSLGQGLEFLIYFQGNSAPDKSGLPSDRFSAERTGGSVSTLTIQRTQQEDSAVYLCASSSVTWTQYFGPGTRLLVL.

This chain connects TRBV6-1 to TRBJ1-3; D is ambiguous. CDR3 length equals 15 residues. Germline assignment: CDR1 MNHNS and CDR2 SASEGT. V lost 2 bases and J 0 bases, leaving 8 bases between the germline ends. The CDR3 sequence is CASSEMGLSGNTIYF. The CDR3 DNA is TGTGCCAGCAGTGAAATGGGTCTCTCTGGAAACACCATATATTTT.

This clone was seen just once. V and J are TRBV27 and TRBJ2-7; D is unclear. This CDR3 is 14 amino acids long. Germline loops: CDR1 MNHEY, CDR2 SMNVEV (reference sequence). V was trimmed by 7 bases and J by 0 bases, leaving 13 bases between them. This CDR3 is CASKVAPDSYEQYF. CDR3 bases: TGTGCCAGCAAAGTGGCTCCTGACTCCTACGAGCAGTACTTC.

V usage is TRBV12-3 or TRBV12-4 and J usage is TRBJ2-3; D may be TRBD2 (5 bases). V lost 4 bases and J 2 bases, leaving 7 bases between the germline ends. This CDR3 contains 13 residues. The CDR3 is CASSSRDTDTQYF. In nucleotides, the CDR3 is TGTGCCAGCAGTTCTCGGGACACAGATACGCAGTATTTT.

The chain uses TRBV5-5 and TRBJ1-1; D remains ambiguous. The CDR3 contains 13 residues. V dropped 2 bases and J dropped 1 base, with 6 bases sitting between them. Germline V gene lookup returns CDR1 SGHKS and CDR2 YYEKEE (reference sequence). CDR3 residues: CASSFEGNTEAFF. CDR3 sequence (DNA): TGTGCCAGCAGCTTTGAAGGGAACACTGAAGCTTTCTTT.

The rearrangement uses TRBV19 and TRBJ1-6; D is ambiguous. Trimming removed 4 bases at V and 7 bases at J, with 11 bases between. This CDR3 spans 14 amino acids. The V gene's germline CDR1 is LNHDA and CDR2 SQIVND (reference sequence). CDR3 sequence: CASSKKDRNSPLHF. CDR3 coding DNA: TGTGCCAGTAGTAAAAAGGACCGAAATTCACCCCTCCACTTT.

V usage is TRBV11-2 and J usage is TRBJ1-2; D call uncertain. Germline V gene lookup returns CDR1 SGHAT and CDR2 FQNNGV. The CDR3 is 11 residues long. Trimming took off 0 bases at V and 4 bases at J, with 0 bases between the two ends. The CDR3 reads CASSLDYGYTF. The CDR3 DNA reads TGTGCCAGCAGCTTAGACTATGGCTACACCTTC.

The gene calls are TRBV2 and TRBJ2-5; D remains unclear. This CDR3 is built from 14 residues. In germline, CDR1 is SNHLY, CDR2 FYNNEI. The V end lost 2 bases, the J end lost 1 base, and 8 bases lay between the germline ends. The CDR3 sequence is CASSERLTQETQYF. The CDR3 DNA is TGTGCCAGCAGTGAACGGCTTACCCAAGAGACCCAGTACTTC.

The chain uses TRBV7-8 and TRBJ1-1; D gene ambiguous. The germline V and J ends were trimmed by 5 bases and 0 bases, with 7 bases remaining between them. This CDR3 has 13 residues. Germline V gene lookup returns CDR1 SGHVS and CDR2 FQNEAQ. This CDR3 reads CASSPRLNTEAFF. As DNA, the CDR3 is TGTGCCAGCAGCCCCCGATTGAACACTGAAGCTTTCTTT.